Below, 17 T cell receptor beta chains from the same sample are listed, as sequenced in a study of T cells in Graves' hyperthyroidism and ophthalmopathy. Amplification of TCR beta CDR3 regions was performed using RNA transcripts as template. The TCR CDR3 first-round RT-PCR relied on the HTBI primer set. TCRdb fed the multiplex PCR reads into MiXCR, producing one record per CDR3 protein. The sample contains fewer than 900,000 distinct CDR3 sequences, about a sixth of which appear only once. Input material: blood. The receptors stem from a man aged 18 to 29 with Graves' hyperthyroidism.

This clonotype was seen at least ten times. This chain uses TRBV2 with TRBJ1-5; D might be TRBD1 (6 bases). The germline V gene has CDR1 SNHLY and CDR2 FYNNEI. V was cut by 8 bases and J by 7 bases, with 15 bases left in between. The CDR3 sequence is 13 residues long. CDR3 coding DNA: TGTGCCAGCCTCCGGGGGCCGGGACAGCCCCAGCATTTT. This sequence encodes CASLRGPGQPQHF.

The chain combines TRBV12-3 or TRBV12-4 with TRBJ2-2; no firm D call. This CDR3 has 15 amino acids. V was cut by 6 bases and J by 5 bases, with 16 bases left in between. The CDR3, as DNA: TGTGCCAGCAGCTCCACACGATTAGAAACCGGGGAGCTGTTTTTT. Encoded protein: CASSSTRLETGELFF.

This clonotype was picked up a small number of times. This chain connects TRBV18 to TRBJ2-1; 7 positions match TRBD2. CDR1 and CDR2 from the germline V gene are KGHSH and LQKENI. V lost 4 bases to trimming and J lost 1 base; unmatched junction nucleotides: 4. There are 15 residues in the CDR3. In DNA form, the CDR3 reads TGTGCCAGCTCACTCTTGCGGGAGTCCTACAATGAGCAGTTCTTC. Protein: CASSLLRESYNEQFF.

This clonotype was found many times. The V call is TRBV18, the J call TRBJ2-1; 9 bases match TRBD1. CDR1 KGHSH and CDR2 LQKENI come from the germline V gene. V lost 3 bases and J lost 5; bases outside the gene matches: 8. The CDR3 consists of 16 residues. The CDR3 nucleotides read TGTGCCAGCTCACCGCGGGGACAGGGAAGCGACAATGAGCAGTTCTTC. Protein sequence: CASSPRGQGSDNEQFF.

The chain uses TRBV28 and TRBJ2-5; D call uncertain. This CDR3 has 17 amino acids. Trimming removed 3 bases from V and 0 bases from J, with 17 bases in between. Germline CDR1 MDHEN, CDR2 SYDVKM. The CDR3 DNA reads TGTGCCAGCAGTTTGGATAGGGTCTATGGGAACCAAGAGACCCAGTACTTC. Its translation: CASSLDRVYGNQETQYF.

J is TRBJ2-5 and V is TRBV6-5; D gene unclear. V lost 4 bases to trimming and J lost 4 bases, with 4 bases between them. This CDR3 is 11 amino acids long. Germline V gene data show CDR1 as MNHEY and CDR2 as SVGAGI. DNA of the CDR3: TGTGCCAGCAGTTGGCGAGAGACCCAGTACTTC. Protein: CASSWRETQYF.

In this sample, this clonotype turned up many times. This chain connects TRBV11-2 to TRBJ2-7; 10 positions agree with TRBD1. CDR1 and CDR2 (germline): SGHAT, FQNNGV. The CDR3 spans 15 residues. The trim removed 1 base at V and 6 bases at J, leaving 6 bases unmatched. The DNA of the CDR3 is TGTGCCAGCAGCTTAGGGCGGACAGGGGGGCGCGAGCAGTACTTC. Amino acid sequence: CASSLGRTGGREQYF.

This clonotype was detected a few times. The chain combines TRBV7-2 with TRBJ2-5; 14 nucleotides agree with TRBD2. The CDR3 is 16 residues long. Per germline, CDR1 SGHTA and CDR2 FQGNSA. The ends lost 1 base at V and 7 bases at J; junction bases unmatched: 5. CDR3 sequence reads: CASSLGRLAGGVTQYF. CDR3 DNA sequence: TGTGCCAGCAGCTTAGGCCGACTAGCGGGAGGGGTGACCCAGTACTTC.

The V and J genes are TRBV7-9 and TRBJ2-7, with TRBD1 matching over 10 bases. Germline-derived CDR1 and CDR2 are SEHNR and FQNEAQ (reference sequence). The CDR3 covers 14 residues. Trimming removed 5 bases from V and 3 bases from J; junction bases left unmatched: 4. CDR3 bases: TGTGCCAGCAGCAGTGGGGACAGGGGCTACGAGCAGTACTTC. Amino acid sequence: CASSSGDRGYEQYF.

The chain carries TRBV29-1 and TRBJ2-7; 10 bases are shared with TRBD1. The germline V gene has CDR1 SQVTM and CDR2 ANQGSEA. The length of the CDR3 is 20 residues. The junction had 25 bases not matched to a gene; V was cut back by 5 bases and J by 3 bases. The CDR3 reads CSVLLSSGTGVFKGHYEQYF. The CDR3 DNA follows: TGCAGCGTTCTTCTATCCTCCGGGACAGGGGTGTTTAAGGGGCACTACGAGCAGTACTTC.

V gene TRBV29-1 combines with J gene TRBJ2-1, with 10 bases fitting TRBD2. Trimming took 5 bases from V and 8 from J; bases not matched to a gene: 9. Germline values: CDR1 SQVTM, CDR2 ANQGSEA. The CDR3 loop spans 14 amino acids. Written as DNA, the CDR3 is TGCAGCGTTCCTCTAGCGGGAGTTCCTTATGAGCAGTTCTTC. It is translated as CSVPLAGVPYEQFF.

This clonotype has a count of ten or more. The DNA of the CDR3 is TGCGCCAGCAGCTTGCTAGGGTGGGCCACTGAAGCTTTCTTT. This encodes CASSLLGWATEAFF. The chain employs TRBV5-1 and TRBJ1-1; D remains ambiguous. This CDR3 contains 14 residues. Germline V gene data show CDR1 as SGHRS and CDR2 as YFSETQ. Trimming took 1 base from V and 4 from J, leaving 11 bases between them. Full variable domain (missing parts from reference TRBV5-1 and TRBJ1-1): KAGVTQTPRYLIKTRGQQVTLSCSPISGHRSVSWYQQTPGQGLQFLFEYFSETQRNKGNFPGRFSGRQFSNSRSEMNVSTLELGDSALYLCASSLLGWATEAFFGQGTRLTVV.

This clonotype was counted a few times. The chain combines TRBV10-3 with TRBJ1-4; TRBD1 matches at 10 bases. Germline trimming cut 3 bases from V and 3 bases from J; bases unmatched to any gene: 7. CDR3 size: 17 residues. The germline gives CDR1 ENHRY, CDR2 SYGVKD. The CDR3 spells CAISDAGQGSANEKLFF. The DNA for the CDR3 is TGTGCCATCAGTGACGCGGGACAGGGGTCAGCTAATGAAAAACTGTTTTTT.

The chain joins TRBV7-3 to TRBJ2-2; a weak D match, TRBD2 (5 bases). Deletions cut 2 bases from V and 8 bases from J, with 12 bases between. The CDR3 has 14 amino acids. Germline V lookup: CDR1 SGHTA, CDR2 FQGTGA. The CDR3 DNA reads TGTGCCAGCAGCTTAGGAGTTCCGGGAGGGGAGCTGTTTTTT. Residues: CASSLGVPGGELFF.

This clonotype was seen at least ten times. The V call is TRBV9, the J call TRBJ2-7; 9 nucleotides line up with TRBD2. V lost 3 bases and J lost 2; bases outside the gene matches: 6. Per germline, CDR1 SGDLS and CDR2 YYNGEE. The CDR3 loop spans 15 amino acids. CDR3 in DNA: TGTGCCAGCAGCGCCAGGAGCGGGGGGCCCTACGAGCAGTACTTC. Its protein product is CASSARSGGPYEQYF.

This clonotype showed up just a few times. The genes are TRBV9 and TRBJ2-3; TRBD2 is a possible D gene (5 bases). Trimming left V 0 bases short and J 0 bases short, with 5 bases between. This CDR3 is 14 amino acids long. Per the germline V gene, CDR1 is SGDLS and CDR2 is YYNGEE. The CDR3 DNA reads TGTGCCAGCAGCGTAGAGCGGAGCACAGATACGCAGTATTTT. Residues: CASSVERSTDTQYF.

This clonotype occurred a few times. The rearrangement links TRBV30 to TRBJ2-3, with TRBD2 matching over 7 bases. J gave up 1 base and V 0 bases, and 1 base lay outside the gene matches. The length of the CDR3 is 14 residues. Germline CDR1 is GTSNPN and CDR2 is SVGIG (reference sequence). CDR3 DNA: TGTGCCTGGAGTGTAACTAGCGGCACAGATACGCAGTATTTT. Amino acids: CAWSVTSGTDTQYF.